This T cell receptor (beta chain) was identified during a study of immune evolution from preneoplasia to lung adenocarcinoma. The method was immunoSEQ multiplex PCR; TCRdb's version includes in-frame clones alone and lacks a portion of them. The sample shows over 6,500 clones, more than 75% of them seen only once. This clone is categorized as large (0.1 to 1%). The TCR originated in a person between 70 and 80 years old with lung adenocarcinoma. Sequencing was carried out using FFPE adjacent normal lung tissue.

CDR3 sequence (DNA): TGTGCCTGGAGTGTCCAGGACAGGGATAATTCACCCCTCCACTTT. Translation: CAWSVQDRDNSPLHF. The chain employs TRBV30 and TRBJ1-6; 8 bases are a match to TRBD1. Germline V CDR1 and CDR2: GTSNPN, SVGIG (reference sequence). The CDR3 length is 15 residues. Trimming cost V 0 bases and J 5 bases; bases outside gene matches: 3. The full variable domain, its missing parts supplied by reference TRBV30 and TRBJ1-6, is SQTIHQWPATLVQPVGSPLSLECTVEGTSNPNLYWYRQAAGRGLQLLFYSVGIGQISSEVPQNLSASRPQDRQFILSSKKLLLSDSGFYLCAWSVQDRDNSPLHFGNGTRLTVT.